Each of the 26 T cell receptor beta chains below was sequenced from the same sample in a study of PD-L1 blockade in urothelial cancer (dated by TCRdb to about 2017). Preparation of the library involved the immunoSEQ multiplex PCR assay. Held by TCRdb, this immuneACCESS table contains in-frame sequences only and omits some clones. Under half of the omission traces to an unresolved V gene where checked; the cause of the rest is unknown. The sample table lists around 71,000 clones, 85% of them with a count of one. Roughly 7.3% of the sample rests with the top ten. The intended sense of this specimen's time point label: pretreatment peripheral blood. The material sequenced was PBMCs, taken around atezolizumab (anti-PD-L1) treatment. The receptors here all came from a man in his forties or fifties with urothelial cancer.

The chain employs TRBV6-5 and TRBJ1-1; D ambiguous. The CDR3 covers 11 residues. The germline V gene encodes CDR1 MNHEY and CDR2 SVGAGI. Trimming pared 6 bases from V and 4 bases from J, leaving 6 bases between. CDR3 in amino acids: CASRLGTEAFF. In nucleotides, the CDR3 is TGTGCCAGCAGACTCGGCACTGAAGCTTTCTTT.

V is TRBV4-3 and J is TRBJ2-1; no definite D call. Looked up from germline, CDR1 is LGHNA and CDR2 is YSLEER. Trimming removed 0 bases at V and 0 bases at J, with 9 bases between. The CDR3 extends over 16 amino acids. CDR3: CASSQDPESSYNEQFF. CDR3 coding DNA: TGCGCCAGCAGCCAAGACCCTGAGAGCTCCTACAATGAGCAGTTCTTC.

This chain connects TRBV11-2 to TRBJ1-1; D unclear. V was pared by 7 bases and J by 1 base, with 10 bases between. The CDR3 runs 13 residues. Germline loops: CDR1 SGHAT, CDR2 FQNNGV. CDR3 sequence reads: CASTAMRNTEAFF. In DNA, the CDR3 is TGTGCCAGCACCGCTATGAGGAACACTGAAGCTTTCTTT.

This chain links TRBV19 with TRBJ2-3, with TRBD2 matching over 11 bases. V trimming: 4 bases; J trimming: 4 bases; junction bases outside the gene matches: 10. The CDR3 extends over 17 amino acids. Germline CDR1 and CDR2: LNHDA and SQIVND (reference sequence). The CDR3 is CASSTDLLAGVADTQYF. The CDR3, as DNA: TGTGCCAGTAGTACCGATTTACTAGCGGGAGTTGCAGATACGCAGTATTTT.

J is TRBJ2-7 and V is TRBV7-3, with TRBD2 as a possible D gene (5 bases). This CDR3 contains 14 residues. CDR1 and CDR2 (germline): SGHTA, FQGTGA. Trimming cost V 0 bases and J 5 bases, with 11 bases left between them. CDR3 bases: TGTGCCAGCAGCTTAACTGGGAGTCCCGACGAGCAGTACTTC. Amino acids: CASSLTGSPDEQYF.

The chain combines TRBV30 with TRBJ2-7, with D possibly TRBD1 on 5 matching bases. The CDR3 runs to 11 residues. Germline V gene lookup returns CDR1 GTSNPN and CDR2 SVGIG (reference sequence). V shed 4 bases and J shed 3 bases, with 7 bases lying between them. The CDR3 here is CAWIQGYEQYF. CDR3 sequence (DNA): TGTGCCTGGATTCAGGGCTACGAGCAGTACTTC.

The chain uses TRBV13 and TRBJ2-1; 7 bases are shared with TRBD2. The V gene end was trimmed by 3 bases and the J gene end by 8 bases; junction bases not matched to a gene: 10. CDR1 and CDR2 (germline): PRHDT, FYEKMQ (reference sequence). The CDR3 has 15 amino acids. DNA for the CDR3: TGTGCCAGCAGCTTTCGGAGCGGGACGGTAGATGAGCAGTTCTTC. Amino acid sequence: CASSFRSGTVDEQFF.

The chain employs TRBV30 and TRBJ1-2; maybe TRBD1 (6 bases). Trimming shortened V by 4 bases and J by 5 bases, and 14 bases separated the two germline ends. CDR1 GTSNPN and CDR2 SVGIG come from the germline V gene (reference sequence). The CDR3 has 13 residues. The DNA for the CDR3 is TGTGCCTGGACCCAAAGGGGGGGATATGGCTACACCTTC. Its protein product is CAWTQRGGYGYTF. Filled out from reference TRBV30 and TRBJ1-2, the complete variable domain reads SQTIHQWPATLVQPVGSPLSLECTVEGTSNPNLYWYRQAAGRGLQLLFYSVGIGQISSEVPQNLSASRPQDRQFILSSKKLLLSDSGFYLCAWTQRGGYGYTFGSGTRLTVV.

This clone was observed a single time. This chain connects TRBV2 to TRBJ1-3; D possibly corresponds to TRBD1 (6 bases). V was clipped by 9 bases and J by 0 bases, with 9 bases between them. The CDR3 is made up of 13 amino acids. Germline V gene lookup returns CDR1 SNHLY and CDR2 FYNNEI. The CDR3 sequence: CASRQVSGNTIYF. The CDR3 bases are TGTGCCAGTCGACAGGTCTCTGGAAACACCATATATTTT.

The V call is TRBV11-2, the J call TRBJ1-1; possible D gene TRBD1, 5 bases. This CDR3 has 19 residues. Germline CDR1 reads SGHAT; CDR2 reads FQNNGV. The V and J ends lost 4 bases and 3 bases respectively, with 27 bases between them. The CDR3 sequence: CASSSQTRAGNVVYTEAFF. The DNA of the CDR3 is TGTGCCAGCAGCTCTCAAACCCGGGCAGGGAACGTGGTTTACACTGAAGCTTTCTTT.

This clone showed up just a few times. The V and J genes are TRBV10-3 and TRBJ1-3, with D maybe TRBD1 (5 bases). V shed 7 bases and J shed 2 bases, with 9 bases lying between them. The CDR3 runs 13 residues. CDR1 ENHRY and CDR2 SYGVKD come from the germline V gene. Here the CDR3 reads CAINQGAGNTIYF. The CDR3 DNA is TGTGCCATCAATCAGGGTGCTGGAAACACCATATATTTT.

This clone was seen just once. The chain combines TRBV19 with TRBJ1-2; a possible D gene is TRBD1 (6 bases). V was cut by 1 base and J by 7 bases, with 22 bases left in between. This CDR3 has 17 residues. Germline CDR1 and CDR2: LNHDA and SQIVND (reference sequence). DNA of the CDR3: TGTGCCAGTAGTATAGGAACAGGGTCGTCGGTTGTAAGTGGCTACACCTTC. It specifies CASSIGTGSSVVSGYTF.

The V gene is TRBV30, the J gene TRBJ2-7; D is ambiguous. V shed 1 base and J shed 0 bases, with 16 bases lying between them. Germline V gene lookup returns CDR1 GTSNPN and CDR2 SVGIG (reference sequence). There are 16 residues in the CDR3. CDR3 sequence reads: CAWSARKILSSYEQYF. DNA of the CDR3: TGTGCCTGGAGTGCTCGAAAGATCCTCAGCTCCTACGAGCAGTACTTC. Looking up the rest from reference TRBV30 and TRBJ2-7 gives the full variable domain: SQTIHQWPATLVQPVGSPLSLECTVEGTSNPNLYWYRQAAGRGLQLLFYSVGIGQISSEVPQNLSASRPQDRQFILSSKKLLLSDSGFYLCAWSARKILSSYEQYFGPGTRLTVT.

There are a few counts of this clone. The CDR3 region is CASSVLAAGYNEQFF. The CDR3 coding sequence is TGTGCCAGCAGCGTACTAGCGGCAGGCTACAATGAGCAGTTCTTC. The chain has TRBV5-6 and TRBJ2-1; 8 bases are a match to TRBD2. The CDR3 extends over 15 amino acids. Trimming cost V 4 bases and J 3 bases; bases outside gene matches: 6. CDR1 is SGHDT and CDR2 is YYEEEE in the germline V gene.

V usage is TRBV7-6 and J usage is TRBJ2-5; TRBD1 might be the D (5 bases). Trimming left V 4 bases short and J 5 bases short, with 17 bases between. This CDR3 is built from 15 residues. CDR1 and CDR2 from the germline V gene are SGHVS and FNYEAQ. The CDR3 nucleotides are TGTGCCAGCAGCTCACAGGAGACATCGTCCGAGACCCAGTACTTC. Translated, it gives CASSSQETSSETQYF. Filled out from reference TRBV7-6 and TRBJ2-5, the complete variable domain reads GAGVSQSPRYKVTKRGQDVALRCDPISGHVSLYWYRQALGQGPEFLTYFNYEAQQDKSGLPNDRFSAERPEGSISTLTIQRTEQRDSAMYRCASSSQETSSETQYFGPGTRLLVL.

The chain combines TRBV28 with TRBJ2-1, with 7 bases lining up with TRBD1. The CDR3 contains 14 residues. In germline, CDR1 is MDHEN, CDR2 SYDVKM. The V and J ends lost 3 bases and 12 bases, in that order; junction bases with no gene match: 11. This CDR3 is CASSLAGGVGWQFF. CDR3 in DNA: TGTGCCAGCAGTTTGGCAGGGGGTGTCGGGTGGCAGTTCTTC.

The V and J genes are TRBV4-3 and TRBJ2-1; TRBD2 agrees at 10 bases. This CDR3 contains 16 residues. V was clipped by 0 bases and J by 7 bases; unmatched bases: 6. Germline CDR1 LGHNA, CDR2 YSLEER. The CDR3 region has the DNA TGCGCCAGCAGCCAAGATGGGCTAGCGGGAGTGAATGAGCAGTTCTTC. Protein product: CASSQDGLAGVNEQFF.

This chain uses TRBV30 with TRBJ1-3, with D tentatively TRBD1 (6 bases). Per germline, CDR1 GTSNPN and CDR2 SVGIG (reference sequence). V was cut by 4 bases and J by 0 bases, with 19 bases left in between. This CDR3 has 17 amino acids. DNA of the CDR3: TGTGCCTGGATCCTTGGTGGCGGGGGGCTCTCTGGAAACACCATATATTTT. Residues: CAWILGGGGLSGNTIYF. The variable domain in full, completed from reference TRBV30 and TRBJ1-3, reads SQTIHQWPATLVQPVGSPLSLECTVEGTSNPNLYWYRQAAGRGLQLLFYSVGIGQISSEVPQNLSASRPQDRQFILSSKKLLLSDSGFYLCAWILGGGGLSGNTIYFGEGSWLTVV.

There are a few counts of this clone. The chain employs TRBV5-5 and TRBJ1-3; D remains unclear. V was clipped by 4 bases and J by 0 bases, with 14 bases between them. Germline CDR1 reads SGHKS; CDR2 reads YYEKEE (reference sequence). CDR3 length equals 16 residues. The CDR3 nucleotides read TGTGCCAGCAGCCTTGGAGGCCAGTCCTCTGGAAACACCATATATTTT. Its translation: CASSLGGQSSGNTIYF.

The rearrangement joins TRBV4-2 to TRBJ2-7; a possible D gene is TRBD1 (5 bases). Germline CDR1 is LGHNA and CDR2 is YNFKEQ. V lost 0 bases and J 2 bases, leaving 8 bases between the germline ends. This CDR3 spans 14 amino acids. This CDR3 is CASSQEGRAYEQYF. CDR3 in DNA: TGTGCCAGCAGCCAAGAAGGCAGGGCCTACGAGCAGTACTTC.

The V and J genes are TRBV28 and TRBJ1-5; D is unclear. The CDR3 is 14 residues long. Germline V gene sequence: CDR1 MDHEN, CDR2 SYDVKM. Trimming cost V 5 bases and J 9 bases, with 17 bases left between them. The CDR3 DNA reads TGTGCCAGCAGTACGCCGGAGGCCCGGAGGCCCCAGCATTTT. Protein product: CASSTPEARRPQHF.

The chain combines TRBV5-1 with TRBJ1-2, with D perhaps TRBD1 (6 bases). Trimming took off 4 bases at V and 0 bases at J, with 16 bases between the two ends. This CDR3 is 16 amino acids long. The germline V gene encodes CDR1 SGHRS and CDR2 YFSETQ. CDR3 nucleotide sequence: TGCGCCAGCAGCGGTGAATATGACAGGACTAACTATGGCTACACCTTC. Protein sequence: CASSGEYDRTNYGYTF.

In its sample, this clone was seen once. The chain joins TRBV7-8 to TRBJ1-3, with 9 positions matching TRBD1. This CDR3 has 16 residues. The V segment lost 4 bases and the J segment 2 bases; nucleotides outside the gene matches: 6. Germline CDR1 and CDR2: SGHVS and FQNEAQ. The CDR3 spells CASSYLGDRAGNTIYF. The CDR3 DNA sequence: TGTGCCAGCAGCTACCTCGGGGACAGGGCTGGAAACACCATATATTTT.

This sequence joins TRBV7-2 and TRBJ2-1, with TRBD2 matching over 14 bases. Germline CDR1 SGHTA, CDR2 FQGNSA. The V segment lost 2 bases and the J segment 0 bases; nucleotides outside the gene matches: 6. This CDR3 has 19 amino acids. The CDR3 loop reads CASSLRRLAGGASYNEQFF. Written as DNA, the CDR3 is TGTGCCAGCAGCTTAAGGCGACTAGCGGGGGGGGCCTCCTACAATGAGCAGTTCTTC.

This chain uses TRBV6-6 with TRBJ2-7; 7 nucleotides align to TRBD1. The germline CDR1 and CDR2 sequences are MNHNY and SVGAGI (reference sequence). This CDR3 region has 15 residues. With V trimmed by 2 bases and J by 0 bases, 4 bases remained unmatched. The CDR3 loop is CASSYRGQYSYEQYF. CDR3 DNA sequence: TGTGCCAGCAGTTACAGGGGACAGTACTCCTACGAGCAGTACTTC.

The V and J genes are TRBV18 and TRBJ2-1, with D perhaps TRBD2 (5 bases). In germline, CDR1 is KGHSH, CDR2 LQKENI. CDR3 length: 11 residues. V lost 5 bases to trimming and J lost 9 bases, with 8 bases between them. The CDR3 bases are TGTGCCAGCTCAACGGGGAGTGAGCAGTTCTTC. It is translated as CASSTGSEQFF.